This is a list of T cell receptor beta chains from one sample in a study of cytomegalovirus exposure and HLA in healthy donors. Libraries were prepared by immunoSEQ multiplex PCR; TCRdb keeps only in-frame clonotypes and omits some of them. This table has more than 150,000 clones, roughly 85% appearing once. The source material was PBMCs. These receptors all stem from a man aged 45-65 years in good health and CMV-seropositive. CDR3s include the opening cysteine and the closing phenylalanine or tryptophan. The order of the fields is D gene, J gene, clone size, V gene, CDR3 DNA, CDR3 protein. The D gene is left open where the match is weak. Expanded clones get a size class; other rows say once, few or many, or leave the size out.

D gene: TRBD2; J gene: TRBJ2-1; clone size: .; V gene: TRBV9; CDR3 DNA: TGTGCCAGCAGCTTCTCCTCGGGGGGGACCTACAATGAGCAGTTCTTC; CDR3 protein: CASSFSSGGTYNEQFF
D gene: TRBD2; J gene: TRBJ2-3; clone size: .; V gene: TRBV9; CDR3 DNA: TGTGCCAGCAGCGCCCTAGCGGGGGGCACAGATACGCAGTATTTT; CDR3 protein: CASSALAGGTDTQYF
D gene: TRBD1; J gene: TRBJ2-7; clone size: .; V gene: TRBV2; CDR3 DNA: TGTGCCAGCAGTGTCGGGACAGGGATGTACGAGCAGTACTTC; CDR3 protein: CASSVGTGMYEQYF
D gene: .; J gene: TRBJ2-1; clone size: .; V gene: TRBV28; CDR3 DNA: TGTGCCAGCAGTTTTGGTGGCGGGGGCCGATACAATGAGCAGTTCTTC; CDR3 protein: CASSFGGGGRYNEQFF
D gene: TRBD2; J gene: TRBJ2-3; clone size: .; V gene: TRBV9; CDR3 DNA: TGTGCCAGCAGCGTCTCTCTCCTAGCGGGGGCAGATACGCAGTATTTT; CDR3 protein: CASSVSLLAGADTQYF
D gene: .; J gene: TRBJ1-4; clone size: .; V gene: TRBV4-3; CDR3 DNA: TGCGCCAGCAGCCAAGATTGGGCGGGGGGTGGAAAACTGTTTTTT; CDR3 protein: CASSQDWAGGGKLFF
D gene: .; J gene: TRBJ1-1; clone size: few; V gene: TRBV28; CDR3 DNA: TGTGCCAGCAGTAAGTGGAGGGACACTGAAGCTTTCTTT; CDR3 protein: CASSKWRDTEAFF
D gene: .; J gene: TRBJ1-2; clone size: .; V gene: TRBV19; CDR3 DNA: TGTGCCAGTAGTGTCCCAGGGGAGGGGTACTATGGCTACACCTTC; CDR3 protein: CASSVPGEGYYGYTF
D gene: .; J gene: TRBJ1-5; clone size: few; V gene: TRBV15; CDR3 DNA: TGTGCCACCAGCAGAGCGGCAGGGCCAGATCAGCCCCAGCATTTT; CDR3 protein: CATSRAAGPDQPQHF
D gene: .; J gene: TRBJ1-1; clone size: once; V gene: TRBV18; CDR3 DNA: TGTGCCAGCTCACTTGAATTCCAGGGTTTTCAGTTAGGCACTGAAGCTTTCTTT; CDR3 protein: CASSLEFQGFQLGTEAFF
D gene: .; J gene: TRBJ1-6; clone size: .; V gene: TRBV7-9; CDR3 DNA: TGTGCCAGCAGCTTAGAACAGGGAGCCGGGTCACCCCTCCACTTT; CDR3 protein: CASSLEQGAGSPLHF
D gene: .; J gene: TRBJ2-7; clone size: .; V gene: TRBV28; CDR3 DNA: TGTGCCAGCGGGCGTTACGAGCAGTACTTC; CDR3 protein: CASGRYEQYF
D gene: .; J gene: TRBJ1-4; clone size: .; V gene: TRBV4-2; CDR3 DNA: TGTGCCAGCAGCCAACTCTTAGCTGAAAAACTGTTTTTT; CDR3 protein: CASSQLLAEKLFF
D gene: .; J gene: TRBJ1-2; clone size: .; V gene: TRBV4-2; CDR3 DNA: TGTGCCAGCAGCCAAGAGGGGGCCCCGGGACGGTACTATGGCTACACCTTC; CDR3 protein: CASSQEGAPGRYYGYTF
D gene: .; J gene: TRBJ1-2; clone size: once; V gene: TRBV2; CDR3 DNA: TGTGCCAGCACCGAACCTCCAGGGGACTATGGCTACACCTTC; CDR3 protein: CASTEPPGDYGYTF
D gene: .; J gene: TRBJ2-1; clone size: .; V gene: TRBV18; CDR3 DNA: TGTGCCAGCTCAGTTTCCAGGGGCAGCGCCCACAATGAGCAGTTCTTC; CDR3 protein: CASSVSRGSAHNEQFF
D gene: .; J gene: TRBJ2-7; clone size: .; V gene: TRBV28; CDR3 DNA: TGTGCCAGCAGCCGCCGGTCGGGAATCTTCTCCTACGAGCAGTACTTC; CDR3 protein: CASSRRSGIFSYEQYF
D gene: .; J gene: TRBJ2-2; clone size: .; V gene: TRBV6-5; CDR3 DNA: TGTGCCAGCGGGGGGTTTAGCACCGGGGAGCTGTTTTTT; CDR3 protein: CASGGFSTGELFF
D gene: TRBD1; J gene: TRBJ2-2; clone size: .; V gene: TRBV11-2; CDR3 DNA: TGTGCCAGCAGCTCTCCATACAGGGGGGAAACGGCCGGGGAGCTGTTTTTT; CDR3 protein: CASSSPYRGETAGELFF
D gene: TRBD2; J gene: TRBJ2-1; clone size: few; V gene: TRBV5-8; CDR3 DNA: TGTGCCAGCAGCTTGGGGGGTAGCGGGGGCCTGGCCTACAATGAGCAGTTCTTC; CDR3 protein: CASSLGGSGGLAYNEQFF
D gene: TRBD1; J gene: TRBJ2-1; clone size: once; V gene: TRBV5-8; CDR3 DNA: TGTGCCAGCAGCTTGGGACAGGGGGACTTCTGGCAGTTCTTC; CDR3 protein: CASSLGQGDFWQFF
D gene: .; J gene: TRBJ1-6; clone size: .; V gene: TRBV2; CDR3 DNA: TGTGCCAGCAGTGAATTTGAGCCGAGCTCCTATAATTCACCCCTCCACTTT; CDR3 protein: CASSEFEPSSYNSPLHF
D gene: TRBD1; J gene: TRBJ2-5; clone size: .; V gene: TRBV5-4; CDR3 DNA: TGTGCCAGCAGCTTGGTGCGCAGGGGGCAAGAGACCCAGTACTTC; CDR3 protein: CASSLVRRGQETQYF
D gene: .; J gene: TRBJ2-5; clone size: .; V gene: TRBV5-1; CDR3 DNA: TGCGCCAGCAGCCTGGGAGGGGGGGGCCAAGAGACCCAGTACTTC; CDR3 protein: CASSLGGGGQETQYF
D gene: .; J gene: TRBJ1-4; clone size: .; V gene: TRBV7-2; CDR3 DNA: TGTGCCAGCAGCCCTCGGGGAGGGCGAAAACTGTTTTTT; CDR3 protein: CASSPRGGRKLFF
D gene: .; J gene: TRBJ1-2; clone size: .; V gene: TRBV25-1; CDR3 DNA: TGTGCCAGCAGTGGAAATGAACAGGGTTCAGGCTACACCTTC; CDR3 protein: CASSGNEQGSGYTF
D gene: TRBD1; J gene: TRBJ1-6; clone size: .; V gene: TRBV5-1; CDR3 DNA: TGCGCCAGCAGCTTGGGCCAGGGGGCAGTCAGGTCACCCCTCCACTTT; CDR3 protein: CASSLGQGAVRSPLHF
D gene: TRBD2; J gene: TRBJ2-1; clone size: .; V gene: TRBV4-1; CDR3 DNA: TGCGCCAGCAGCCTTACTAGCGGGGGATACAATGAGCAGTTCTTC; CDR3 protein: CASSLTSGGYNEQFF
D gene: .; J gene: TRBJ2-6; clone size: .; V gene: TRBV9; CDR3 DNA: TGTGCCAGCAGCGTAGCGCTGGCAATGGGGGCCAACGTCCTGACTTTC; CDR3 protein: CASSVALAMGANVLTF
D gene: TRBD1; J gene: TRBJ2-5; clone size: .; V gene: TRBV4-1; CDR3 DNA: TGCGCCAGCAGCCAAGATCCCAGGGGGCGCGAGTCCAAGACCCAGTACTTC; CDR3 protein: CASSQDPRGRESKTQYF
D gene: .; J gene: TRBJ2-1; clone size: .; V gene: TRBV27; CDR3 DNA: TGTGCCAGCAGTTTATCGGCCCATGAGCAGTTCTTC; CDR3 protein: CASSLSAHEQFF
D gene: TRBD1; J gene: TRBJ1-5; clone size: .; V gene: TRBV6-1; CDR3 DNA: TGTGCCAGCAGTGCGGGACAGGGGGCAGGGCAGCCCCAGCATTTT; CDR3 protein: CASSAGQGAGQPQHF
D gene: .; J gene: TRBJ1-3; clone size: .; V gene: TRBV28; CDR3 DNA: TGTGCCAGCAGTGCAACCGCAGGACAGTCCTCTGGAAACACCATATATTTT; CDR3 protein: CASSATAGQSSGNTIYF
D gene: .; J gene: TRBJ1-2; clone size: .; V gene: TRBV7-8; CDR3 DNA: TGTGCCAGCAGCTTAGATCCCGTTAACTATGGCTACACCTTC; CDR3 protein: CASSLDPVNYGYTF
D gene: .; J gene: TRBJ1-1; clone size: .; V gene: TRBV6-5; CDR3 DNA: TGTGCCAGCAGTGATTACAGGGCCGGCGCTGAAGCTTTCTTT; CDR3 protein: CASSDYRAGAEAFF
D gene: .; J gene: TRBJ1-2; clone size: .; V gene: TRBV30; CDR3 DNA: TGTGCCTGGAGTGTAATCGCGTCTGGCTACACCTTC; CDR3 protein: CAWSVIASGYTF
D gene: TRBD1; J gene: TRBJ1-2; clone size: few; V gene: TRBV5-1; CDR3 DNA: TGCGCCAGCAGCTACGCGGGGACAGGGAATGGCTACACCTTC; CDR3 protein: CASSYAGTGNGYTF
D gene: .; J gene: TRBJ2-2; clone size: few; V gene: TRBV19; CDR3 DNA: TGTGCCAGTACCGAGCCCTACACCGGGGAGCTGTTTTTT; CDR3 protein: CASTEPYTGELFF
D gene: TRBD1; J gene: TRBJ2-3; clone size: .; V gene: TRBV27; CDR3 DNA: TGTGCCAGCAGTTTCCAGGGGGCAGCAGATACGCAGTATTTT; CDR3 protein: CASSFQGAADTQYF
D gene: .; J gene: TRBJ2-5; clone size: .; V gene: TRBV4-2; CDR3 DNA: TGTGCCAGCAGTCCGGCTAAGTGGGGCTGGGTGGAGACCCAGTACTTC; CDR3 protein: CASSPAKWGWVETQYF
D gene: TRBD1; J gene: TRBJ2-2; clone size: .; V gene: TRBV11-3; CDR3 DNA: TGTGCCAGCAGCTCCCGACTGGGACAGGGCTCTAACACCGGGGAGCTGTTTTTT; CDR3 protein: CASSSRLGQGSNTGELFF
D gene: TRBD2; J gene: TRBJ2-1; clone size: .; V gene: TRBV14; CDR3 DNA: TGTGCCAGCAGCCAAGAACCAAGACTAGCGGACAATGAGCAGTTCTTC; CDR3 protein: CASSQEPRLADNEQFF
D gene: .; J gene: TRBJ1-1; clone size: .; V gene: TRBV19; CDR3 DNA: TGTGCCAGTAGTATGTACAGGCCGAACACTGAAGCTTTCTTT; CDR3 protein: CASSMYRPNTEAFF
D gene: TRBD2; J gene: TRBJ2-1; clone size: .; V gene: TRBV10-3; CDR3 DNA: TGTGCCATCAGTGAGTCGGGACTAGCGGGGGGGCCCGAGAATGAGCAGTTCTTC; CDR3 protein: CAISESGLAGGPENEQFF
D gene: .; J gene: TRBJ2-5; clone size: .; V gene: TRBV5-1; CDR3 DNA: TGCGCCAGCAGCTTTACGGGGGGCTACCAAGAGACCCAGTACTTC; CDR3 protein: CASSFTGGYQETQYF
D gene: .; J gene: TRBJ1-2; clone size: .; V gene: TRBV6-5; CDR3 DNA: TGTGCCAGCAGCCCCTACCTGGCTAACTATGGCTACACCTTC; CDR3 protein: CASSPYLANYGYTF
D gene: .; J gene: TRBJ2-6; clone size: few; V gene: TRBV5-4; CDR3 DNA: TGTGCCAGCAGCCAGGTAACCGGGGCCAACGTCCTGACTTTC; CDR3 protein: CASSQVTGANVLTF